The TCR beta chain under discussion was sequenced for a study of Ad26.COV2.S vaccination and SARS-CoV-2 variants (dated by TCRdb to about 2021). With regard to the full study: Vaccine-arm donors were drawn from COV1001, a multicentre, randomized, double-blind, placebo-controlled phase I-IIa trial of Ad26.COV2.S in healthy adults. A total of approximately 32 samples were included in the TCR-sequenced set, comprising some 20 Ad26.COV2.S vaccine recipients, 5 placebo recipients and 8 SARS-CoV-2 convalescent individuals. The specificity and breadth of SARS-CoV-2-reactive T cell receptors after Ad26.COV2.S vaccination were assessed by TCRbeta repertoire sequencing. Investigators did not know the trial group allocation while performing experiments and assessing outcomes. Dosing of Ad26.COV2.S was intramuscular, at either 5x10^10 or 1x10^11 viral particles, delivered as one shot or as two shots spaced 56 days apart. Participants in the trial were split at random into five groups of five each, receiving low-dose or high-dose Ad26.COV2.S once or twice, or else placebo on both occasions. The research as a whole found: The authors noted that the TCR breadth and depth analyses may have underestimated total T cell responses. Comparable non-spike TCR breadth was observed between vaccine and placebo recipients, consistent with only spike being contained in the vaccine. Ad26.COV2.S recipients had higher spike-specific TCR breadth than placebo recipients (P = 0.0014). Comparing responses between vaccine doses or regimens was not something the study was powered to do. Substantial breadth of spike-specific CD8+ and CD4+ T cell responses was reported after vaccination.

The immunoSEQ Assay was the method used to sequence TCRbeta CDR3 regions. After extraction, genomic DNA underwent amplification by bias-controlled multiplex PCR, followed by high-throughput sequencing. The paper's data handling went like this. To quantify the absolute abundance of each unique TCRbeta CDR3 region, sequences were collapsed and filtered. T cell fraction was estimated by normalization of TCRbeta template counts to usable DNA, with usable DNA being measured through amplification of reference genes present in all nucleated cells. Repertoire TCRs were annotated as SARS-CoV-2-specific when V gene, CDR3 amino acid sequence and J gene were exactly matched to a known reactive TCR set. The reference SARS-CoV-2 TCR set came from MIRA and was filtered for enrichment in COVID-19-positive ImmuneCODE repertoires, removing public or cross-reactive TCRs. Drawing on the MIRA antigens, annotated TCRs were analysed further at the level of specific ORF or position within ORF. Breadth was defined as the number of annotated unique rearrangements divided by the total number of unique productive rearrangements, and depth was defined as the summed frequency of the annotated unique rearrangements. TCR breadth was compared between groups using two-sided Wilcoxon rank-sum tests. As stored in TCRdb, this immuneACCESS dataset retains in-frame rearrangements with V and J assigned. A fraction of the clones does not appear; measured against another copy, unresolved V genes explain less than half of the discrepancy, and the remainder lacks a known reason. That table supplies the V and J calls and clone size; D and trimming were determined from the DNA. The sample includes 410,000 or so clones, with 92% observed a single time. The ten largest clones add up to approximately 1.6% of the sample.

Looking up the germline V gene yields CDR1 SNHLY and CDR2 FYNNEI. Its CDR3 holds 14 amino acids, cysteine through phenylalanine. The only DNA kept is the CDR3, 42 bases in frame from the first base. V is pruned by 7 bases and J by 3 bases, leaving 4 bases of the junction without a gene match. Reading the label with the study, this specimen's treatment or condition is: roughly 18 received Ad26.COV2.S at low or high dose, single or two shots; about 5 received placebo; per-sample allocation not given. Repertoires of vaccine and placebo recipients were sequenced from samples collected on day 63 after the first injection. Between 29 July and 7 August 2020, Cohort 1b enrolled about 27 adults aged 18-55 years at one site in Boston, USA. Ad26.COV2.S was a replication-incompetent adenovirus type 26 vector expressing a prefusion-stabilized SARS-CoV-2 spike protein from the original Wuhan strain. Concerning this clone itself: This clone's antigen is unknown. No per-base quality is available; no much larger clone lies one base away.

Material: peripheral blood, obtained in a trial of Ad26.COV2.S vaccine versus placebo. The TCR was taken from a person between 18 and 59 years old who received the Ad26.COV2.S COVID-19 vaccine or a placebo. The chain links TRBV2 with TRBJ2-7, with 12 central nucleotides matching TRBD1. The sequenced DNA is TGTGCCAGCAAGGGACAGGGGGCGAACTACGAGCAGTACTTC. Its translation reads: CASKGQGANYEQYF. Full variable domain (CDR3 extended with the reference TRBV2 and TRBJ2-7 proteins): EPEVTQTPSHQVTQMGQEVILRCVPISNHLYFYWYRQILGQKVEFLVSFYNNEISEKSEIFDDQFSVERPDGSNFTLKIRSTKLEDSAMYFCASKGQGANYEQYFGPGTRLTVT.